This T cell receptor beta chain was profiled in a study of blood T cell repertoires in COVID-19. Across the study: Sample material is recorded as cDNA or gDNA derived from T cells, B-cell-depleted T cells, or PBMCs.

Original data processing: Cell counts per sample came from amplifying reference gene primers. Profiling relied on immunoSEQ multiplex PCR, and the TCRdb table lists in-frame clones only, not all of them. V, J and clone size are taken as reported in that table, and D and trimming were inferred from the DNA itself. The sample consists of about 210,000 clones, about 81% of them appearing once. V was cut by 5 bases and J by 1 base, with 9 bases left in between. The germline gives CDR1 SGHRS, CDR2 YFSETQ. CDR3 length: 13 residues. Enrolled through a virtual design, the participants were between 18 and 89 years of age and came from about two dozen US areas. Cohorts were assigned according to the clinical history that participants reported.

The origin of this receptor is a man aged 35-49 years who had recovered from COVID-19. The sequencing sample was made of PBMCs or T cells enriched from blood (not recorded which). J is TRBJ1-1 and V is TRBV5-1; D is undetermined. The CDR3 DNA reads as TGCGCCAGCAGGATAGAGCAGAACACTGAAGCTTTCTTT. Protein product: CASRIEQNTEAFF.